Each of the 15 T cell receptor beta chains below was sequenced from the same sample in a study of T cells in Graves' hyperthyroidism and ophthalmopathy. Amplification of TCR beta CDR3 regions was performed using RNA transcripts as template. With the HTBI primer set, the TCR CDR3 went through a first round of RT-PCR. In TCRdb, the multiplex PCR reads were re-called with MiXCR into one record per CDR3 protein. The repertoire holds about 270,000 distinct CDR3 sequences, with around 22% as singletons. Sequencing was performed on blood. These receptors came from a man younger than 40 with Graves' ophthalmopathy.

The CDR3 region is CASVRTNQETQYF. For the CDR3, the DNA is TGTGCCAGCGTCCGGACGAACCAAGAGACCCAGTACTTC. The chain recombines TRBV2 with TRBJ2-5; no clear D. Germline CDR1 is SNHLY and CDR2 is FYNNEI. The CDR3 consists of 13 residues. V was pared by 8 bases and J by 0 bases, with 10 bases between. The full variable domain, in which reference TRBV2 and TRBJ2-5 provide the parts outside the CDR3, is EPEVTQTPSHQVTQMGQEVILRCVPISNHLYFYWYRQILGQKVEFLVSFYNNEISEKSEIFDDQFSVERPDGSNFTLKIRSTKLEDSAMYFCASVRTNQETQYFGPGTRLLVL.

The rearrangement uses TRBV6-1 and TRBJ1-2; 10 nucleotides agree with TRBD1. Germline V gene lookup returns CDR1 MNHNS and CDR2 SASEGT. Germline trimming cut 6 bases from V and 2 bases from J; bases unmatched to any gene: 6. The CDR3 consists of 15 residues. CDR3 sequence: CASRRGTGENYGYTF. The CDR3 DNA sequence: TGTGCCAGCAGACGCGGGACAGGGGAGAACTATGGCTACACCTTC.

This clonotype was observed at least ten times. V gene TRBV28 combines with J gene TRBJ1-1; D is undetermined. V lost 2 bases and J 1 base, leaving 8 bases between the germline ends. Looked up from germline, CDR1 is MDHEN and CDR2 is SYDVKM. This CDR3 contains 14 residues. CDR3 protein: CASSLPRPNTEAFF. CDR3 bases: TGTGCCAGCAGTTTACCTCGACCGAACACTGAAGCTTTCTTT.

In its sample, this clonotype was seen a few times. The V and J genes are TRBV10-3 and TRBJ2-5; maybe TRBD2 (6 bases). This CDR3 has 13 residues. The V end was cut by 0 bases, the J end by 5 bases, with 7 bases between. CDR1 ENHRY and CDR2 SYGVKD come from the germline V gene. Written as DNA, the CDR3 is TGTGCCATCAGTGAGTCGAGCGGGGAGACCCAGTACTTC. Translated, it gives CAISESSGETQYF.

This clonotype was found a few times. CDR3 loop: CSAARNQETQYF. The CDR3 bases are TGCAGTGCTGCCAGGAACCAAGAGACCCAGTACTTC. The chain joins TRBV20-1 to TRBJ2-5, with no clear D. The CDR3 is made up of 12 amino acids. The germline V gene has CDR1 DFQATT and CDR2 SNEGSKA (reference sequence). V dropped 5 bases and J dropped 0 bases, with 7 bases sitting between them.

This clonotype was recorded a few times. The rearrangement joins TRBV18 to TRBJ2-1; 9 bases fit TRBD1. Germline V gene lookup returns CDR1 KGHSH and CDR2 LQKENI. V dropped 4 bases and J dropped 10; count of bases not matched to a gene: 5. The CDR3 is made up of 13 amino acids. The CDR3 here is CASSLGQGYEQFF. The CDR3 nucleotides read TGTGCCAGCTCACTGGGACAGGGTTACGAGCAGTTCTTC. Using reference TRBV18 and TRBJ2-1 for the parts outside the CDR3, the full variable domain is NAGVMQNPRHLVRRRGQEARLRCSPMKGHSHVYWYRQLPEEGLKFMVYLQKENIIDESGMPKERFSAEFPKEGPSILRIQQVVRGDSAAYFCASSLGQGYEQFFGPGTRLTVL.

This clonotype was counted only a few times. V is TRBV12-3 or TRBV12-4 and J is TRBJ2-1; unclear D gene. The CDR3 length is 15 residues. V was clipped by 2 bases and J by 9 bases, with 17 bases between them. The CDR3 DNA reads TGTGCCAGCAGTTTATGGCGAAAAAGGAGTAGTGAGCAGTTCTTC. Its protein is CASSLWRKRSSEQFF.

V gene TRBV9 combines with J gene TRBJ2-1; 12 bases match TRBD2. CDR1 and CDR2 (germline): SGDLS, YYNGEE. This CDR3 has 20 residues. Germline trimming cut 2 bases from V and 5 bases from J; bases unmatched to any gene: 17. CDR3 coding DNA: TGTGCCAGCAGCGTGTCTTGGCTAGCGGGAGGGCCGGGTTTGGACAATGAGCAGTTCTTC. Residues: CASSVSWLAGGPGLDNEQFF.

The genes are TRBV5-1 and TRBJ2-4; 10 bases are a match to TRBD2. This CDR3 is built from 17 residues. Germline-derived CDR1 and CDR2 are SGHRS and YFSETQ. Trimming removed 0 bases from V and 7 bases from J; junction bases left unmatched: 10. In nucleotides, the CDR3 is TGCGCCAGCAGCTTGGAGTCTTCTAGCGGGAGAGGTAACATTCAGTACTTC. Translating gives CASSLESSSGRGNIQYF.

The V and J genes are TRBV5-1 and TRBJ2-1; 8 nucleotides match TRBD1. Germline-derived CDR1 and CDR2 are SGHRS and YFSETQ. V lost 0 bases and J lost 4; bases outside the gene matches: 6. This CDR3 contains 16 residues. The CDR3 protein is CASSLGGTGTYNEQFF. The CDR3 region has the DNA TGCGCCAGCAGCTTGGGTGGGACAGGTACATACAATGAGCAGTTCTTC.

The chain recombines TRBV18 with TRBJ2-5, with a weak D call TRBD1 (6 bases). The CDR3 runs to 15 residues. The germline gives CDR1 KGHSH, CDR2 LQKENI. The V end was cut by 0 bases, the J end by 9 bases, with 17 bases between. The CDR3 here is CASSPPGLGSGAQYF. The CDR3 nucleotides are TGTGCCAGCTCACCACCGGGTCTGGGCTCAGGGGCCCAGTACTTC.

The J gene is TRBJ2-1, the V gene TRBV28; 9 nucleotides agree with TRBD1. CDR3 length: 15 residues. J lost 2 bases, V lost 5 bases, and 4 bases had no gene match. Germline CDR1 is MDHEN and CDR2 is SYDVKM. DNA of the CDR3: TGTGCCAGCAGTAGCCGACAGGGGGCCTACAATGAGCAGTTCTTC. Amino acid sequence: CASSSRQGAYNEQFF.

The chain combines TRBV30 with TRBJ1-2; possibly TRBD1 for D (5 bases). CDR1 is GTSNPN, CDR2 SVGIG, per germline (reference sequence). The CDR3 is 13 amino acids. Trimming cost V 2 bases and J 6 bases, with 13 bases left between them. The CDR3 region has the DNA TGTGCCTGGAGTCCCCCAGGGCAGAATGGCTACACCTTC. This gives the protein CAWSPPGQNGYTF. The full variable domain, with the rest looked up from reference TRBV30 and TRBJ1-2, is SQTIHQWPATLVQPVGSPLSLECTVEGTSNPNLYWYRQAAGRGLQLLFYSVGIGQISSEVPQNLSASRPQDRQFILSSKKLLLSDSGFYLCAWSPPGQNGYTFGSGTRLTVV.

This CDR3 is CASSLTSGHTGELFF. In nucleotides, the CDR3 is TGTGCCAGCAGCTTAACTAGCGGACACACCGGGGAGCTGTTTTTT. The chain joins TRBV7-2 to TRBJ2-2; 8 positions match TRBD2. The CDR3 spans 15 residues. CDR1 SGHTA and CDR2 FQGNSA come from the germline V gene. After removal of 2 bases from V and 3 bases from J, the junction contained 2 bases not matched to a gene.

V gene TRBV4-1 combines with J gene TRBJ2-5; no reliable D call. V lost 0 bases and J 5 bases, leaving 7 bases between the germline ends. The CDR3 is 13 residues long. Germline-derived CDR1 and CDR2 are MGHRA and YSYEKL. The CDR3 here is CASSQDPGETQYF. The CDR3 region has the DNA TGCGCCAGCAGCCAAGACCCCGGTGAGACCCAGTACTTC.